This T cell receptor beta chain was documented in a study of T cells in Graves' hyperthyroidism and ophthalmopathy. Using RNA transcripts as the source, TCR beta CDR3 regions were amplified. An initial round of RT-PCR targeting the TCR CDR3 relied on the HTBI primer set. MiXCR was run by TCRdb on the multiplex PCR reads, yielding one entry per CDR3 protein. The data contain around 700,000 distinct CDR3 sequences, about a third of them singletons. From germline, CDR1 is SQVTM and CDR2 ANQGSEA. Deletions cut 2 bases from V and 0 bases from J, with 7 bases between. There are 13 residues in the CDR3. The specimen sequenced was blood. The origin of this receptor is a woman aged 40 to 49 with Graves' hyperthyroidism. V gene TRBV29-1 combines with J gene TRBJ1-2; no firm D call. The CDR3 loop is CSVEYRPNYGYTF. CDR3 coding DNA: TGCAGCGTTGAATACAGACCTAACTATGGCTACACCTTC. The full variable domain, completed using reference TRBV29-1 and TRBJ1-2, is SAVISQKPSRDICQRGTSLTIQCQVDSQVTMMFWYRQQPGQSLTLIATANQGSEATYESGFVIDKFPISRPNLTFSTLTVSNMSPEDSSIYLCSVEYRPNYGYTFGSGTRLTVV.